The entry below describes one TCR beta chain. Trimming pared 4 bases from V and 3 bases from J, leaving 10 bases between. This CDR3 region has 13 residues. CDR1 and CDR2 (germline): MNHEY, SVGAGI. These data come from a study of blood T cell repertoires in COVID-19. Some clones are missing from TCRdb's copy, which holds only in-frame ones; the method was immunoSEQ multiplex PCR. This table holds about 180,000 clones, 85% found once. The source is a man aged 35 to 55 who had recovered from COVID-19. V is TRBV6-5 and J is TRBJ2-7, with D perhaps matching TRBD1 (6 bases). The sample comprised PBMCs or T cells enriched from blood (not recorded which). CDR3 DNA sequence: TGTGCCAGCAGTTTATTACAGGGCTACGAGCAGTACTTC. This translates into CASSLLQGYEQYF.